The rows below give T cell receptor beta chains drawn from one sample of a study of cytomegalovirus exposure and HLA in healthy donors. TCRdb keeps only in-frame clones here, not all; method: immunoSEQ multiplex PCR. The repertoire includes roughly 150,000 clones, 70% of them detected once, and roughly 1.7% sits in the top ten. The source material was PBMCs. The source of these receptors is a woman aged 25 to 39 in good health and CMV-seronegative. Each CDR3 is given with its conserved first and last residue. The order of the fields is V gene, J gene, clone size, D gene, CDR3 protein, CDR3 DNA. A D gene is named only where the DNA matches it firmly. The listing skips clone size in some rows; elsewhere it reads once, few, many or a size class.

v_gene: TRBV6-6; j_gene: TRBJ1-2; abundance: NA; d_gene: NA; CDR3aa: CAGRGPDSGYTF; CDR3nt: TGTGCGGGCAGGGGTCCGGATAGCGGCTACACCTTC
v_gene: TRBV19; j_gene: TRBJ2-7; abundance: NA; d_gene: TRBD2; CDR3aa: CASSSRGGVYF; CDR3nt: TGTGCCAGTAGTTCCCGGGGAGGGGTGTACTTC
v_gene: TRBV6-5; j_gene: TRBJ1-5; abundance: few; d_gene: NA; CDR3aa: CASSLAVPQHF; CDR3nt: TGTGCCAGCAGTCTGGCCGTTCCCCAGCATTTT
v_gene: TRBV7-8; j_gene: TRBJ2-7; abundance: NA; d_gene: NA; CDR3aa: CASSLGGTAREQYF; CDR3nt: TGTGCCAGCAGCTTAGGGGGGACTGCCCGCGAGCAGTACTTC
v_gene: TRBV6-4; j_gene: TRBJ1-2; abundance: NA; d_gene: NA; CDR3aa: CASSEVPGANYGYTF; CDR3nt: TGTGCCAGCAGTGAGGTTCCAGGGGCTAACTATGGCTACACCTTC
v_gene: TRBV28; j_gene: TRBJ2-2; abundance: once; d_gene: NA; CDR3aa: CASSLNPSRVWGVTGELFF; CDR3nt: TGTGCCAGCAGTTTAAACCCCTCCCGTGTGTGGGGGGTCACCGGGGAGCTGTTTTTT
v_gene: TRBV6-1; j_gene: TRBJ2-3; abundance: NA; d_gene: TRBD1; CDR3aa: CASIRDRVTNTQYF; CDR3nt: TGTGCCAGCATCCGGGACAGGGTAACGAATACGCAGTATTTT
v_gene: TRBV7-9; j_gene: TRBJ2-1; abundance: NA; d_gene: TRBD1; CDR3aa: CASSPRDRGNEQFF; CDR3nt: TGTGCCAGCAGCCCCCGGGACAGGGGGAATGAGCAGTTCTTC
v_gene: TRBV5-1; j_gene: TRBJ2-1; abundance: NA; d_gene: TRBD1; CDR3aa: CASSLVTGEYNEQFF; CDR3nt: TGCGCCAGCAGCTTGGTAACAGGGGAATACAATGAGCAGTTCTTC
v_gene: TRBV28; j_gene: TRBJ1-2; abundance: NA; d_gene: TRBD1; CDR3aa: CASNIISQGAGYTF; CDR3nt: TGTGCCAGCAATATCATCTCACAGGGGGCTGGCTACACCTTC
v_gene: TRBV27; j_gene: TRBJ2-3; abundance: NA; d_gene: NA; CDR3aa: CASSSDGRTQYF; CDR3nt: TGTGCCAGCAGTTCCGATGGGCGTACGCAGTATTTT
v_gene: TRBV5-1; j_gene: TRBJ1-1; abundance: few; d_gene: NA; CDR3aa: CASSLGTTSDTEAFF; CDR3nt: TGCGCCAGCAGCCTAGGAACTACGAGTGACACTGAAGCTTTCTTT
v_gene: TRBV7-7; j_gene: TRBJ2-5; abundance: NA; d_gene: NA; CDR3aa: CASSLDGETQYF; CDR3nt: TGTGCTAGCAGCTTAGACGGAGAGACCCAGTACTTC
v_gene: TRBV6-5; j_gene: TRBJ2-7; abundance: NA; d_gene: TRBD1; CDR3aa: CASSLTKDREYEQYF; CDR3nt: TGTGCCAGCAGTCTGACCAAGGACAGGGAATACGAGCAGTACTTC
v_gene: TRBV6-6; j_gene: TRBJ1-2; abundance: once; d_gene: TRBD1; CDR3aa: CASRKGTGPNYGYTF; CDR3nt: TGTGCCAGCAGAAAGGGGACAGGGCCTAACTATGGCTACACCTTC
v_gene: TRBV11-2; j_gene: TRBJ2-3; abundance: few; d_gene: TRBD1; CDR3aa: CASSLGPDREGTDTQYF; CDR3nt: TGTGCCAGCAGCTTAGGACCGGACAGGGAAGGAACAGATACGCAGTATTTT
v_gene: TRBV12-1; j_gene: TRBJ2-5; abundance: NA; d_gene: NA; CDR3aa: CASSFVAGPPVETQYF; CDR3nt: TGTGCCAGCAGCTTTGTAGCGGGGCCTCCAGTAGAGACCCAGTACTTC
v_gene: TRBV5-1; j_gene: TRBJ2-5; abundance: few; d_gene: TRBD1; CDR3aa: CASSDSGGAGKETQYF; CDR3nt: TGCGCCAGCAGCGACTCAGGGGGCGCGGGAAAAGAGACCCAGTACTTC
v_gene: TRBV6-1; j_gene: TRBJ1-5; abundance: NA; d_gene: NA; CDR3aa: CASSTSPTGNQPQHF; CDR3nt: TGTGCCAGCAGTACTTCTCCGACCGGGAATCAGCCCCAGCATTTT
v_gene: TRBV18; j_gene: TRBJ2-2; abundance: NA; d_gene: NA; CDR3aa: CASSQSGAAGELFF; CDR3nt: TGTGCCAGCTCACAATCAGGGGCGGCCGGGGAGCTGTTTTTT
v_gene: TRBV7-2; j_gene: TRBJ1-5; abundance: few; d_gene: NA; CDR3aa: CASSSGRRQPQHF; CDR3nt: TGTGCCAGCAGCAGCGGGAGGCGGCAGCCCCAGCATTTT
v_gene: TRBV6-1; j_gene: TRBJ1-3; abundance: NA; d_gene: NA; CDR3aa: CASSEQLGNTIYF; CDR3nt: TGTGCCAGCAGTGAACAGTTGGGAAACACCATATATTTT
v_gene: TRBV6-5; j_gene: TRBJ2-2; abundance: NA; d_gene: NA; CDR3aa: CASSNRDFSGELFF; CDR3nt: TGTGCCAGCAGTAACCGGGACTTTTCTGGGGAGCTGTTTTTT
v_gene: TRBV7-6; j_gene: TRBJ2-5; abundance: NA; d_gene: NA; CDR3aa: CASSLVSEAQYF; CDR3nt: TGTGCCAGCAGCTTAGTCTCGGAGGCCCAGTACTTC
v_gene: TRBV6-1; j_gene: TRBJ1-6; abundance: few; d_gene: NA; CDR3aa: CASTPTADSPLHF; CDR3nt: TGTGCCAGCACCCCGACAGCCGATTCACCCCTCCACTTT
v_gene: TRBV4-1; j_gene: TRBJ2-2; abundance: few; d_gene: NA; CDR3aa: CASSQPWEDKGELFF; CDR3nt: TGCGCCAGCAGCCAACCCTGGGAGGACAAAGGGGAGCTGTTTTTT
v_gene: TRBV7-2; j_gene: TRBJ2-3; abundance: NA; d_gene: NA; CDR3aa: CASSFRAVSADTQYF; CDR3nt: TGTGCCAGCAGCTTCAGAGCGGTCAGCGCAGATACGCAGTATTTT
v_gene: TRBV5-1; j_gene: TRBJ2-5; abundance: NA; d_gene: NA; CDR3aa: CASSSGGMRETQYF; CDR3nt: TGCGCCAGCAGCTCTGGGGGCATGAGAGAGACCCAGTACTTC
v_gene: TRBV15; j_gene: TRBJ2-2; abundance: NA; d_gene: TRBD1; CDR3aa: CATGGQGASTGELFF; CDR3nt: TGTGCCACCGGGGGACAGGGGGCGAGCACCGGGGAGCTGTTTTTT
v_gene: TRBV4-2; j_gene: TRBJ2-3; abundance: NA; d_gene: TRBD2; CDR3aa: CASTPQRGTDTQYF; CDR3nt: TGTGCCAGCACCCCGCAGCGGGGGACAGATACGCAGTATTTT
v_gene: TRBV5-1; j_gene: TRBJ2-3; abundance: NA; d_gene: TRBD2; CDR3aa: CASSRGGKTTDTQYF; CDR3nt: TGCGCCAGCAGCCGGGGGGGGAAGACCACAGATACGCAGTATTTT
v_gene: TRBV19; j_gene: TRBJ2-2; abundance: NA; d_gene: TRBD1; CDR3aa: CASSIGTVMNTGELFF; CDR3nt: TGTGCCAGTTCCATAGGGACAGTCATGAACACCGGGGAGCTGTTTTTT
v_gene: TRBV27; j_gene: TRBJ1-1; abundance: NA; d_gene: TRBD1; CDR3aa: CASSFQGGQGVNTEAFF; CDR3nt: TGTGCCAGCAGTTTCCAGGGGGGACAGGGGGTGAACACTGAAGCTTTCTTT
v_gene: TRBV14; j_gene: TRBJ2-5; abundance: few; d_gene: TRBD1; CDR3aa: CASSQGGTGVQETQYF; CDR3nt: TGTGCCAGCAGCCAAGGAGGGACAGGGGTACAAGAGACCCAGTACTTC
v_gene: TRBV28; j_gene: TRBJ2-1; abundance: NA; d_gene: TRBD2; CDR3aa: CASSSTSGNEQFF; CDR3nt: TGTGCCAGCAGTTCCACTAGCGGGAATGAGCAGTTCTTC
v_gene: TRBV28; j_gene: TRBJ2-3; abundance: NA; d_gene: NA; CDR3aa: CASSWTGGQRGGEDTQYF; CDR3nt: TGTGCCAGCAGTTGGACAGGGGGCCAGCGGGGGGGCGAAGATACGCAGTATTTT
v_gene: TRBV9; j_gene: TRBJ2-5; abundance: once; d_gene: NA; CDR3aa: CASSVSGGEVETQYF; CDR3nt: TGTGCCAGCAGCGTCAGCGGCGGGGAGGTAGAGACCCAGTACTTC
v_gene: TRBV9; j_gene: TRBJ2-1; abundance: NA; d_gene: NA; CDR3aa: CASSSGHLSYNEQFF; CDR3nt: TGTGCCAGCAGCTCTGGACACTTGTCCTACAATGAGCAGTTCTTC
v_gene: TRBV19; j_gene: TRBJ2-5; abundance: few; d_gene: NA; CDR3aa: CASSRDGYETQYF; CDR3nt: TGTGCCAGTAGTCGGGATGGGTACGAGACCCAGTACTTC